These 29 T cell receptor beta chains were all obtained from the same sample, sequenced in a study of shared clonotypes between healthy human individuals. Clones were read by immunoSEQ multiplex PCR, and TCRdb kept only the in-frame ones, dropping some. The profile shows fewer than 1.4 million clones, approximately 80% of them singletons. Sequencing was carried out using memory CD4+ T cells from PBMCs. Specified subset: CD45RA-negative fraction. These receptors came from a man aged 18 to 29 in good health. Some clones in this sample may be carry-over from other donors' samples.

The V gene is TRBV28, the J gene TRBJ1-4; possibly TRBD1 for D (5 bases). The CDR3 spans 18 residues. Germline V gene lookup returns CDR1 MDHEN and CDR2 SYDVKM. The V gene lost 6 bases and the J gene lost 0 bases, with 20 bases spanning the gap. The CDR3 region is CASRQTGIPDTTNEKLFF. In DNA form, the CDR3 reads TGTGCCAGCAGGCAAACAGGCATACCGGACACAACTAATGAAAAACTGTTTTTT.

The chain recombines TRBV7-9 with TRBJ2-6; D gene unclear. The CDR3 extends over 13 amino acids. Looked up from germline, CDR1 is SEHNR and CDR2 is FQNEAQ (reference sequence). Trimming cost V 5 bases and J 0 bases, with 2 bases left between them. The CDR3 region is CASSDSGANVLTF. DNA of the CDR3: TGTGCCAGCAGCGACTCTGGGGCCAACGTCCTGACTTTC.

The rearrangement joins TRBV5-1 to TRBJ2-7; D gene uncertain. V was cut by 0 bases and J by 5 bases, with 9 bases left in between. The CDR3 is made up of 13 amino acids. Germline V CDR1 and CDR2: SGHRS, YFSETQ. As DNA, the CDR3 is TGCGCCAGCAGCTTGGCCGTGGCTAACGAGCAGTACTTC. The encoded protein is CASSLAVANEQYF.

A word on this clone: The same CDR3 also results from other DNA sequences found in this sample. J is TRBJ1-1 and V is TRBV7-2; possibly TRBD1 for D (5 bases). This CDR3 comprises 14 residues. Germline values: CDR1 SGHTA, CDR2 FQGNSA. V lost 3 bases, J lost 1 base, and 9 bases lay in between. The CDR3 sequence is CASSFSGGNTEAFF. The CDR3 region has the DNA TGTGCCAGCAGCTTTTCCGGGGGGAACACTGAAGCTTTCTTT.

The gene calls are TRBV11-2 and TRBJ2-3; D not certain. This CDR3 region has 15 residues. Deletions cut 1 base from V and 3 bases from J, with 11 bases between. The germline gives CDR1 SGHAT, CDR2 FQNNGV. The CDR3 protein is CASSLGFQSTDTQYF. CDR3 DNA: TGTGCCAGCAGCTTAGGCTTCCAGTCGACAGATACGCAGTATTTT.

This clone came up many times. The rearrangement uses TRBV4-1 and TRBJ2-7; tentative D call: TRBD2 (6 bases). Germline V gene sequence: CDR1 MGHRA, CDR2 YSYEKL. This CDR3 comprises 15 residues. V was shortened by 4 bases and J by 1 base, with 14 bases between the two germline ends. The CDR3 DNA is TGCGCCAGCAGCCGCGGGACTCTCGCTTCCTACGAGCAGTACTTC. This sequence encodes CASSRGTLASYEQYF.

The chain carries TRBV9 and TRBJ2-2, with no clear D. CDR3 size: 15 residues. The V and J ends lost 2 bases and 4 bases respectively, with 12 bases between them. Germline V gene data show CDR1 as SGDLS and CDR2 as YYNGEE. The CDR3 DNA follows: TGTGCCAGCAGCGTCCAGATTGGCCCCACCGGGGAGCTGTTTTTT. This codes for CASSVQIGPTGELFF.

Details on this clone: This clone may be a read error of a much larger clone one base away. The chain uses TRBV7-9 and TRBJ1-1, with 9 bases aligning to TRBD1. The CDR3 covers 17 residues. Germline V gene data show CDR1 as SEHNR and CDR2 as FQNEAQ (reference sequence). This CDR3 is CASRPTPHRGLDTGAFF. For the CDR3, the DNA is TGTGCCAGCAGACCAACTCCACACAGGGGGCTGGACACTGGAGCTTTCTTT.

The chain combines TRBV7-9 with TRBJ1-4, with TRBD1 identical over 7 bases. The germline V gene has CDR1 SEHNR and CDR2 FQNEAQ (reference sequence). There are 17 residues in the CDR3. The junction had 17 bases not matched to a gene; V was cut back by 5 bases and J by 8 bases. The CDR3 DNA reads as TGTGCCAGCAGCCCTCGCTCAGGGGGACCGCTAGGAGAAAAACTGTTTTTT. Its protein product is CASSPRSGGPLGEKLFF.

The chain carries TRBV7-8 and TRBJ1-1, with 8 bases matching TRBD1. Germline CDR1 and CDR2: SGHVS and FQNEAQ. The CDR3 is 16 amino acids. Unmatched junction bases numbered 8, after V lost 2 bases and J lost 3 bases. The CDR3: CASSLIGGQAYTEAFF. CDR3 sequence (DNA): TGTGCCAGCAGCTTAATTGGGGGACAGGCCTACACTGAAGCTTTCTTT.

The chain uses TRBV5-1 and TRBJ2-3; weak D call: TRBD2 (6 bases). V gave up 4 bases and J gave up 0 bases, with 18 bases separating them. The CDR3 covers 17 residues. CDR1 is SGHRS, CDR2 YFSETQ, per germline. The CDR3 sequence is CASSPKAGGYSTDTQYF. In DNA, the CDR3 is TGCGCCAGCAGCCCCAAAGCGGGCGGCTATAGCACAGATACGCAGTATTTT.

Here the CDR3 DNA reads TGTGCCAGCAGCCAAGGACACGGAGGAGAAGCGGTAGCCAAAAACATTCAGTACTTC. Translating it yields CASSQGHGGEAVAKNIQYF. The chain combines TRBV4-2 with TRBJ2-4; D is possibly TRBD2 (5 bases). The CDR3 runs 19 residues. The germline V and J ends were trimmed by 1 base and 0 bases, with 19 bases remaining between them. Germline lookup yields CDR1 LGHNA and CDR2 YNFKEQ.

This clone was seen a few times. V gene TRBV4-3 combines with J gene TRBJ2-5, with D perhaps matching TRBD1 (6 bases). This CDR3 region has 14 residues. Germline loops: CDR1 LGHNA, CDR2 YSLEER. V was trimmed by 4 bases and J by 5 bases, leaving 14 bases between them. Here the CDR3 reads CASSPTQGRETQYF. CDR3 nucleotides: TGCGCCAGCAGCCCAACACAGGGTCGGGAGACCCAGTACTTC.

V usage is TRBV5-6 and J usage is TRBJ2-2; TRBD2 matches at 9 bases. V was pared by 3 bases and J by 7 bases, with 16 bases of the junction left unmatched. CDR3 size: 18 residues. CDR1 is SGHDT and CDR2 is YYEEEE in the germline V gene. This chain's CDR3 is CASSSQNLAGPFFGELFF. DNA of the CDR3: TGTGCCAGCAGCTCACAAAATCTAGCGGGGCCTTTTTTCGGGGAGCTGTTTTTT.

The chain links TRBV18 to TRBJ2-7, with unresolved D. The V end was cut by 3 bases, the J end by 7 bases, with 10 bases between. CDR1 KGHSH and CDR2 LQKENI come from the germline V gene. The CDR3 contains 12 residues. The DNA of the CDR3 is TGTGCCAGCTCACCCTCCTCGAGGGAGCAGTACTTC. Translating it yields CASSPSSREQYF.

CDR3 sequence (DNA): TGTGCCAGCAGTGAGAGGAGCGGGAGGGGCAATGAGCAGTTCTTC. Protein sequence: CASSERSGRGNEQFF. The V and J genes are TRBV2 and TRBJ2-1; 10 bases fit TRBD2. Losses at the gene ends were 3 bases for V and 6 bases for J; bases not matched to a gene: 5. The germline V gene encodes CDR1 SNHLY and CDR2 FYNNEI. The CDR3 spans 15 residues.

The sample holds one count of this clone. V gene TRBV7-8 combines with J gene TRBJ2-7, with 8 bases that match TRBD2. Germline loops: CDR1 SGHVS, CDR2 FQNEAQ. This CDR3 has 16 residues. J was trimmed by 2 bases and V by 5 bases; bases with no gene match: 11. The CDR3 coding sequence is TGTGCCAGCAGCCCCCCCGGGGGACTAGGAACCTACGAGCAGTACTTC. It codes for CASSPPGGLGTYEQYF. Combining the CDR3 with reference TRBV7-8 and TRBJ2-7 gives the whole variable domain GAGVSQSPRYKVAKRGQDVALRCDPISGHVSLFWYQQALGQGPEFLTYFQNEAQLDKSGLPSDRFFAERPEGSVSTLKIQRTQQEDSAVYLCASSPPGGLGTYEQYFGPGTRLTVT.

This chain uses TRBV9 with TRBJ2-3; D is unresolved. The CDR3 consists of 13 residues. The germline V gene has CDR1 SGDLS and CDR2 YYNGEE. V lost 4 bases and J lost 1, with 7 bases in between. The CDR3 DNA is TGTGCCAGCAGCTACGACGGCACAGATACGCAGTATTTT. It codes for CASSYDGTDTQYF. Drawing the rest from reference TRBV9 and TRBJ2-3, the complete variable domain is DSGVTQTPKHLITATGQRVTLRCSPRSGDLSVYWYQQSLDQGLQFLIQYYNGEERAKGNILERFSAQQFPDLHSELNLSSLELGDSALYFCASSYDGTDTQYFGPGTRLTVL.

The sample holds one count of this clone. The chain recombines TRBV7-9 with TRBJ2-1; 10 bases fit TRBD2. The CDR3 covers 15 residues. The V gene end was trimmed by 4 bases and the J gene end by 5 bases; junction bases not matched to a gene: 5. Germline loops: CDR1 SEHNR, CDR2 FQNEAQ (reference sequence). The CDR3 bases are TGTGCCAGCAGCTACCCGGGACTAGCGCACAATGAGCAGTTCTTC. Residues: CASSYPGLAHNEQFF.

The rearrangement links TRBV10-3 to TRBJ2-5; 9 positions agree with TRBD1. CDR1 and CDR2 (germline): ENHRY, SYGVKD. The CDR3 is made up of 15 amino acids. The V gene end was trimmed by 10 bases and the J gene end by 0 bases; junction bases not matched to a gene: 9. CDR3 in amino acids: CATKGQGGDQETQYF. CDR3 nucleotide sequence: TGTGCCACAAAGGGACAGGGTGGGGACCAAGAGACCCAGTACTTC.

V usage is TRBV19 and J usage is TRBJ2-1; 7 nucleotides agree with TRBD2. The trim removed 4 bases at V and 0 bases at J, leaving 6 bases unmatched. CDR1 LNHDA and CDR2 SQIVND come from the germline V gene (reference sequence). The CDR3 has 16 amino acids. The CDR3 loop reads CASSTYSGGSYNEQFF. The CDR3 bases are TGTGCCAGTAGTACCTACTCGGGGGGCTCCTACAATGAGCAGTTCTTC.

The rearrangement joins TRBV30 to TRBJ1-5; D call uncertain. Germline V lookup: CDR1 GTSNPN, CDR2 SVGIG (reference sequence). Trimming cost V 0 bases and J 5 bases, with 8 bases left between them. The CDR3 consists of 13 residues. CDR3 DNA sequence: TGTGCCTGGAGTGTACGGTCCGATCAGCCCCAGCATTTT. This gives the protein CAWSVRSDQPQHF.

This rearrangement joins TRBV11-1 to TRBJ2-2; possibly TRBD1 or TRBD2 for D (5 bases each). The CDR3 loop spans 16 amino acids. Trimming stripped 3 bases from V and 0 bases from J, with 11 bases between. Germline loops: CDR1 SGHAT, CDR2 FQDESV (reference sequence). CDR3 nucleotides: TGTGCCAGCAGCTTTTGGGACGGGCCGAACACCGGGGAGCTGTTTTTT. As protein: CASSFWDGPNTGELFF.

V and J are TRBV7-2 and TRBJ1-1, with TRBD1 identical over 9 bases. The germline V gene encodes CDR1 SGHTA and CDR2 FQGNSA. This CDR3 comprises 13 residues. V lost 5 bases, J lost 10 bases, and 8 bases stayed unmatched. The CDR3 nucleotides read TGTGCCAGCAGCGCGGGACAGGGCCAGGTAGCTTTCTTT. Protein sequence: CASSAGQGQVAFF.

The genes are TRBV4-1 and TRBJ2-7, with D maybe TRBD2 (6 bases). The V and J ends lost 3 bases and 4 bases respectively, with 16 bases between them. The CDR3 is made up of 15 amino acids. Germline CDR1 and CDR2: MGHRA and YSYEKL. CDR3 region: CASSQVAGLTYEQYF. CDR3 DNA sequence: TGCGCCAGCAGCCAGGTGGCGGGACTCACATACGAGCAGTACTTC.

The rearrangement uses TRBV25-1 and TRBJ2-7; D is ambiguous. The length of the CDR3 is 14 residues. V shed 2 bases and J shed 7 bases, with 15 bases lying between them. From germline, CDR1 is MGHDK and CDR2 SYGVNS. The DNA for the CDR3 is TGTGCCAGCAGTGAAGGTGGTATGAGACCAGAGCAGTACTTC. This gives the protein CASSEGGMRPEQYF.

Here the CDR3 DNA reads TGTGCCAGCAGCTTGGCCCTGACAGGCTCTGGAAACACCATATATTTT. Translated, it gives CASSLALTGSGNTIYF. The V call is TRBV5-4, the J call TRBJ1-3, with D perhaps matching TRBD1 (6 bases). Germline CDR1 is SGHNT and CDR2 is YYREEE (reference sequence). CDR3 length equals 16 residues. The V end was cut by 0 bases, the J end by 0 bases, with 10 bases between.

V gene TRBV11-2 combines with J gene TRBJ1-1; 8 positions agree with TRBD1. J gave up 4 bases and V 5 bases, and 3 bases lay outside the gene matches. The CDR3 runs 13 residues. Germline V CDR1 and CDR2: SGHAT, FQNNGV. CDR3 residues: CASSQDRVTEAFF. The CDR3 nucleotides read TGTGCCAGCAGCCAGGACAGGGTCACTGAAGCTTTCTTT.

The chain has TRBV7-9 and TRBJ2-2, with a tentative D call TRBD1 (6 bases). The germline CDR1 and CDR2 sequences are SEHNR and FQNEAQ (reference sequence). V was pared by 2 bases and J by 1 base, with 8 bases between. This CDR3 is built from 15 residues. The CDR3 sequence: CASSLSGENTGELFF. The CDR3 DNA follows: TGTGCCAGCAGCTTATCAGGGGAGAACACCGGGGAGCTGTTTTTT.